This TCR beta chain was sequenced in a study of T cells in localized non-small cell lung cancer. Study-level results: Detection in adjacent lung was observed for a median 57 of the top 100 tumor clones. Tumor showed lower T cell clonality than uninvolved adjacent lung, where it was highest. The study sequenced only one region of the tumor. As a result, intratumor heterogeneity could not be excluded and remains possible.

Deletions cut 1 base from V and 1 base from J, with 4 bases between. Per the germline V gene, CDR1 is SGHTA and CDR2 is FQGTGA. The CDR3 spans 13 residues. The sample holds a few counts of this clone. Its antigen is currently unknown. The same CDR3 also results from other DNA sequences found in this sample. Clones were read by immunoSEQ multiplex PCR, and TCRdb kept only the in-frame ones, dropping some. This sample yields around 83,000 clones, of which over 70% are seen a single time; 15% to 20% belongs to the top ten. The gene calls are TRBV7-3 and TRBJ1-1; D unresolved. The sample consisted of PBMCs, taken before any cancer treatment. This clonotype originated in a man aged 35 to 69 with stage II squamous cell lung carcinoma. CDR3 coding DNA: TGTGCCAGCAGCTTAAGTGGGAACACTGAAGCTTTCTTT. Encoded protein: CASSLSGNTEAFF.